The entry below gives a single T cell receptor (beta chain) sequence along with its context. The germline V gene encodes CDR1 SEHNR and CDR2 FQNEAQ (reference sequence). V trimming: 0 bases; J trimming: 7 bases; junction bases outside the gene matches: 1. This CDR3 has 15 amino acids. The sample originates from a study of blood T cell repertoires in COVID-19. At the level of the study: PBMCs, B-cell-depleted T cells, or T cells were the source of the cDNA or gDNA that made up the material.

Profiled with immunoSEQ multiplex PCR; TCRdb holds only in-frame clones, not every one. The table lists 150,000 to 200,000 clones, around 90% of them singletons. The source is a woman in her forties or fifties with acute or convalescent COVID-19. Sequencing was done on a sample of peripheral blood. The gene calls are TRBV7-9 and TRBJ1-6; 9 positions agree with TRBD1. The CDR3 DNA sequence: TGTGCCAGCAGCTTAGCCGGGACAGGGAATTCACCCCTCCACTTT. Translation gives CASSLAGTGNSPLHF.